Shown below are 6 T cell receptor beta chains from a single sample sequenced in a study of blood T cell repertoires in COVID-19. The table came from immunoSEQ multiplex PCR; TCRdb's copy has only in-frame clones and leaves some out. Found here are roughly 140,000 clones, 70% to 85% of them singletons; the top ten hold 7.2%. The sample was peripheral blood. These receptors were obtained from a woman aged 45 to 65 in a cohort sampled during active or convalescent COVID-19.

V and J are TRBV6-2 or TRBV6-3 and TRBJ2-7; 7 bases match TRBD1. The CDR3 is 14 amino acids. Trimming cost V 4 bases and J 7 bases; bases outside gene matches: 10. CDR1 MNHEY and CDR2 SVGEGT come from the germline V gene. The CDR3 sequence: CASSSGTVLREQYF. The CDR3 nucleotides are TGTGCCAGCAGTTCCGGGACAGTCCTCCGGGAGCAGTACTTC.

This chain links TRBV7-8 with TRBJ1-5, with TRBD1 identical over 8 bases. V lost 4 bases and J lost 0; bases outside the gene matches: 14. The CDR3 has 19 amino acids. Germline V gives CDR1 SGHVS, CDR2 FQNEAQ. This chain's CDR3 is CASSSNRGSSDHSNQPQHF. As DNA, the CDR3 is TGTGCCAGCAGCTCCAACAGGGGGTCCTCCGATCATAGCAATCAGCCCCAGCATTTT.

V usage is TRBV5-5 and J usage is TRBJ1-2; 9 bases line up with TRBD1. Germline CDR1 and CDR2: SGHKS and YYEKEE (reference sequence). This CDR3 has 16 amino acids. The V segment lost 3 bases and the J segment 4 bases; nucleotides outside the gene matches: 10. In DNA form, the CDR3 reads TGTGCCAGCAGCTGGACGGGACAGGGCGGCGGCTATGGCTACACCTTC. This sequence encodes CASSWTGQGGGYGYTF.

This rearrangement joins TRBV6-5 to TRBJ1-4; D ambiguous. Germline V gene data show CDR1 as MNHEY and CDR2 as SVGAGI. V dropped 0 bases and J dropped 0 bases, with 8 bases sitting between them. CDR3 length: 16 amino acids. This CDR3 reads CASSYSIAATNEKLFF. CDR3 DNA: TGTGCCAGCAGTTACTCGATAGCTGCAACTAATGAAAAACTGTTTTTT.

The V and J genes are TRBV7-9 and TRBJ1-1; 10 nucleotides align to TRBD1. V dropped 7 bases and J dropped 4; count of bases not matched to a gene: 6. CDR1 is SEHNR, CDR2 FQNEAQ, per germline (reference sequence). This CDR3 is built from 14 residues. CDR3 protein: CASKLGTGVTEAFF. CDR3 in DNA: TGTGCCAGCAAGCTCGGGACAGGGGTCACTGAAGCTTTCTTT.

Here the CDR3 reads CASSLGLAGGGDTQYF. CDR3 nucleotides: TGTGCCAGCAGTTTGGGACTAGCGGGGGGTGGAGATACGCAGTATTTT. V usage is TRBV27 and J usage is TRBJ2-3; 15 bases agree with TRBD2. Germline values: CDR1 MNHEY, CDR2 SMNVEV (reference sequence). The CDR3 spans 16 residues. The junction had 3 bases not matched to a gene; V was cut back by 3 bases and J by 5 bases.